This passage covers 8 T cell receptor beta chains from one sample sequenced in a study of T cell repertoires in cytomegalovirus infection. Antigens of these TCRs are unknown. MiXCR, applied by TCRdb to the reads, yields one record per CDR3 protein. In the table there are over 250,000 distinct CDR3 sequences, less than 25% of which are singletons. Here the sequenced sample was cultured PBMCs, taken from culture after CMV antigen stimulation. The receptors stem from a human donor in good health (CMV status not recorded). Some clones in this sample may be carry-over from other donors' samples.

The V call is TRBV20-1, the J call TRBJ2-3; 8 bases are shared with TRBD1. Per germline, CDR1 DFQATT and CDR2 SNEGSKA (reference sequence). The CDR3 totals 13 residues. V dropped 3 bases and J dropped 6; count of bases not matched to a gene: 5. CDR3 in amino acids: CSARRTGKDTQYF. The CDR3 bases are TGCAGTGCTAGGCGGACAGGGAAGGATACGCAGTATTTT.

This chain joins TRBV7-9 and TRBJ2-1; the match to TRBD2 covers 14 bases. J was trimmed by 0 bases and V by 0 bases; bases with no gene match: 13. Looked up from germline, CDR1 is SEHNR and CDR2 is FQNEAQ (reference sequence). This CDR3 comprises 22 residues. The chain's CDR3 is CASSLALGTGTSGRVSYNEQFF. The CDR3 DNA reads TGTGCCAGCAGCTTAGCGCTCGGGACCGGGACTAGCGGGAGAGTCTCCTACAATGAGCAGTTCTTC.

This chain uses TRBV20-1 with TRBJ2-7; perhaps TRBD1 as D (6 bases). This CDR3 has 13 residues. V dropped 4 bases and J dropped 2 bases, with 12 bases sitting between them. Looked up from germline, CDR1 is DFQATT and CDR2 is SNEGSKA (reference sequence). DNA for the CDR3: TGCAGTGCTACTCCCGGACAGACCTACGAGCAGTACTTC. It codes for CSATPGQTYEQYF.

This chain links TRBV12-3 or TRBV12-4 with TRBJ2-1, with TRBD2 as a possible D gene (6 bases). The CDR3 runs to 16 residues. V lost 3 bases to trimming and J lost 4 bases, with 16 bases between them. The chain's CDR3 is CASSLDGRGDYNEQFF. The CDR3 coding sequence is TGTGCCAGCAGTTTGGACGGGCGGGGTGATTACAATGAGCAGTTCTTC.

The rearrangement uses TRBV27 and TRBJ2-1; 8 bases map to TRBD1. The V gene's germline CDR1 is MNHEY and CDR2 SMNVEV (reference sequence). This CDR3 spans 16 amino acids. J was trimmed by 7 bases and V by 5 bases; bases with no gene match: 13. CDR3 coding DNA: TGTGCCAGCAGTCTTTCCGGACAGGGCTATGGGAATGAGCAGTTCTTC. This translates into CASSLSGQGYGNEQFF.

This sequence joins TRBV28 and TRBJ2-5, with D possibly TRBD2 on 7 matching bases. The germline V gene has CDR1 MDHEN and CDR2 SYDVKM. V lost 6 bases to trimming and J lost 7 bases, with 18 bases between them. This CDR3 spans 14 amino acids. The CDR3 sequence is CASSPVGGGATQYF. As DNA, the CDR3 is TGTGCCAGCAGCCCCGTAGGGGGGGGGGCGACCCAGTACTTC.

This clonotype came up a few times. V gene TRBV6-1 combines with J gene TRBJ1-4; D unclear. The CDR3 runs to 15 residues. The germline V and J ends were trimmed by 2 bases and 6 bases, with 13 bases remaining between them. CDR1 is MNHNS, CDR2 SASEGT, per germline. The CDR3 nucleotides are TGTGCCAGCAGTGAATTTCAGAGAAACTATGAAAAACTGTTTTTT. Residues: CASSEFQRNYEKLFF.

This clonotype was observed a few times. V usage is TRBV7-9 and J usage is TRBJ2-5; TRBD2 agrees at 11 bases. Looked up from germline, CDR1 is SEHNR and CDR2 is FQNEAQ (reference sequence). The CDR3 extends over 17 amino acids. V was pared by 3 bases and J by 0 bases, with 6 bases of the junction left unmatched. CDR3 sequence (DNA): TGTGCCAGCAGCTTCGGGGCTAGCGGGAGGCACCAAGAGACCCAGTACTTC. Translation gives CASSFGASGRHQETQYF.